The rows below give T cell receptor beta chains drawn from one sample of a study of T cell responses to AZD1222 COVID-19 vaccine. Using immunoSEQ multiplex PCR, the repertoire was profiled, and TCRdb retains in-frame clones only, with some absent. Of 150,000 to 200,000 clones listed, approximately 92% are singletons. Specimen: peripheral blood, collected on day 0 of AZD1222 vaccination. Source of these receptors: an adult in good health. Each CDR3 is given with its conserved first and last residue. A D gene is named only where the DNA matches it firmly. Clone size is shown for a subset of rows, as once, few, many or a class of expanded clone.

j_gene	d_gene	v_gene	abundance	CDR3aa	CDR3nt
TRBJ1-2	TRBD1	TRBV10-3	.	CAIRGQGSYGYTF	TGTGCCATCAGGGGACAGGGATCCTATGGCTACACCTTC
TRBJ1-4	.	TRBV28	few	CASSRPTGAEEKLFF	TGTGCCAGCAGTCGGCCTACGGGGGCTGAGGAAAAACTGTTTTTT
TRBJ1-2	.	TRBV6-2/TRBV6-3	.	CASTPDGNYGYTF	TGTGCCAGCACCCCCGACGGTAACTATGGCTACACCTTC
TRBJ2-7	.	TRBV7-6	.	CASSLDGPRGPGSSYEQYF	TGTGCCAGCAGCTTAGACGGTCCAAGGGGACCCGGGAGCTCCTACGAGCAGTACTTC
TRBJ1-5	TRBD1	TRBV19	.	CASSATGGFQPQHF	TGTGCCAGTAGTGCCACAGGGGGCTTTCAGCCCCAGCATTTT
TRBJ2-5	TRBD2	TRBV7-9	.	CASSSGLAVLQETQYF	TGTGCCAGCAGCTCGGGACTAGCGGTACTCCAAGAGACCCAGTACTTC
TRBJ2-2	TRBD2	TRBV7-9	.	CASSLTSGTGELFF	TGTGCCAGCAGCCTGACTAGCGGCACCGGGGAGCTGTTTTTT
TRBJ1-1	TRBD1	TRBV4-1	.	CASSQDRGTANTEAFF	TGCGCCAGCAGCCAAGATAGGGGGACAGCGAACACTGAAGCTTTCTTT
TRBJ2-1	TRBD2	TRBV18	.	CASSPPGLAGEGEQFF	TGTGCCAGCTCACCCCCGGGACTAGCGGGAGAAGGTGAGCAGTTCTTC
TRBJ1-2	.	TRBV14	.	CASSQWPGDPHGYTF	TGTGCCAGCAGCCAATGGCCCGGGGACCCCCATGGCTACACCTTC
TRBJ2-1	.	TRBV7-8	.	CASSALGGGSPLF	TGTGCCAGCAGCGCCTTAGGGGGGGGGAGCCCTCTCTTC
TRBJ1-6	TRBD1	TRBV28	.	CASRLGQPNSPLHF	TGTGCCAGCAGATTGGGACAGCCTAATTCACCCCTCCACTTT
TRBJ1-2	.	TRBV4-2	few	CASSQDANYGYTF	TGTGCCAGCAGCCAAGATGCTAACTATGGCTACACCTTC
TRBJ2-4	.	TRBV19	once	CASSPPSSIQYF	TGTGCCAGTAGTCCCCCCTCGAGCATTCAGTACTTC
TRBJ1-6	.	TRBV6-1	.	CASSEVDSPLHF	TGTGCCAGCAGTGAAGTGGATTCACCCCTCCACTTT
TRBJ1-1	.	TRBV7-2	.	CASSSQGGTEAFF	TGTGCCAGCAGCTCGCAGGGAGGCACTGAAGCTTTCTTT
TRBJ2-1	.	TRBV6-6	.	CASSFPQVISYNEQFF	TGTGCCAGCAGTTTTCCACAGGTGATCTCCTACAATGAGCAGTTCTTC
TRBJ1-1	.	TRBV5-1	.	CASSLNGGRKYNTEAFF	TGCGCCAGCAGCTTGAACGGGGGCAGGAAGTATAACACTGAAGCTTTCTTT
TRBJ2-7	.	TRBV2	.	CASAAGLEQYF	TGTGCCAGCGCGGCAGGACTCGAGCAGTACTTC
TRBJ2-6	TRBD1	TRBV6-5	.	CASSSSTGAGANVLTF	TGTGCCAGCAGTTCGTCAACAGGGGCTGGGGCCAACGTCCTGACTTTC
TRBJ1-6	TRBD1	TRBV11-2	.	CASSPGGRVSPLHF	TGTGCCAGCAGCCCAGGGGGCAGGGTTTCACCCCTCCACTTT
TRBJ1-1	.	TRBV4-1	.	CASSPRISVNTEAFF	TGCGCCAGCAGCCCAAGGATCTCGGTGAACACTGAAGCTTTCTTT
TRBJ2-7	TRBD2	TRBV19	.	CASSSTSGRYEQYF	TGTGCCAGTAGTTCGACTAGCGGGAGGTACGAGCAGTACTTC
TRBJ2-7	TRBD1	TRBV30	.	CAWSRKNRGRRDEQYF	TGTGCCTGGAGTCGCAAAAACAGGGGGCGAAGGGACGAGCAGTACTTC
TRBJ2-7	.	TRBV11-2	.	CASSLGRVSYEQYF	TGTGCCAGCAGCTTGGGCAGGGTGTCGTACGAGCAGTACTTC
TRBJ1-1	.	TRBV5-6	.	CASWRALTEAFF	TGTGCCAGCTGGAGGGCTCTGACTGAAGCTTTCTTT
TRBJ2-2	.	TRBV18	.	CASSPRRESGELFF	TGTGCCAGCTCACCACGTAGGGAATCCGGGGAGCTGTTTTTT
TRBJ2-1	TRBD2	TRBV7-7	.	CASSLGAGGANEQFF	TGTGCTAGCAGCTTAGGGGCGGGGGGCGCCAATGAGCAGTTCTTC
TRBJ1-3	.	TRBV6-5	.	CASSSDSYSGNTIYF	TGTGCCAGCAGCTCAGACAGCTACTCTGGAAACACCATATATTTT
TRBJ1-2	.	TRBV28	.	CASSFFGSRGYGYTF	TGTGCCAGCAGTTTTTTCGGGAGCAGGGGCTATGGCTACACCTTC
TRBJ1-5	TRBD1	TRBV6-2/TRBV6-3	.	CASSRDRGMPQHF	TGTGCCAGCAGCAGGGACAGGGGAATGCCCCAGCATTTT
TRBJ2-7	.	TRBV30	.	CAWGWSGGGSYEQYF	TGTGCCTGGGGGTGGAGCGGAGGGGGGTCCTACGAGCAGTACTTC
TRBJ2-7	.	TRBV2	.	CASSATYLRSYEQYF	TGTGCCAGCAGTGCGACATATCTTCGCTCCTACGAGCAGTACTTC
TRBJ1-1	.	TRBV6-6	.	CASSYPDGVEAFF	TGTGCCAGCAGTTACCCCGACGGGGTTGAAGCTTTCTTT
TRBJ2-1	TRBD1	TRBV6-5	.	CASSYSGQVEQFF	TGTGCCAGCAGTTACTCTGGACAGGTTGAGCAGTTCTTC
TRBJ1-5	TRBD1	TRBV6-2/TRBV6-3	.	CASSYSFRTGVNQPQHF	TGTGCCAGCAGTTACTCGTTTCGGACAGGGGTTAATCAGCCCCAGCATTTT
TRBJ1-2	TRBD1	TRBV3-1/TRBV3-2	.	CASSHIPRGLAYGYTF	TGTGCCAGCAGCCATATCCCCAGGGGGCTGGCCTATGGCTACACCTTC